This T cell receptor (beta chain) was sequenced in a study of monozygotic twins with inflammatory bowel disease. The study, taken as a whole, reports: Compared with healthy co-twins, IBD patients showed reduced TCRbeta repertoire diversity by inverse Simpson.

Template switching introduced UMIs that contain a 6-nucleotide sample barcode. TCRdb re-called the 5' RACE reads and catalogs CDR3 proteins one per entry, DNA excluded. This table holds approximately 330,000 distinct CDR3 sequences. Of note for this clonotype: Antigen: not known.

After skipping T cell sorting, the authors isolated total RNA from whole blood. The CDR3 loop spans 13 amino acids. Germline assignment: CDR1 KGHSH and CDR2 LQKENI. The receptor was isolated from a human donor with ulcerative colitis or Crohn's disease, or a healthy co-twin of an affected twin (not recorded which). The sample consisted of blood. This rearrangement joins TRBV18 to TRBJ2-5; the D call from TCRdb, TRBD2, cannot be confirmed without DNA. CDR3 sequence reads: CASSPRDWETQYF.